The clone carrying this TCR beta chain appeared many times. The antigen is undetermined. The time point denotes: persistent/refractory GD, antithyroid drugs over 5 years with positive TRAb. The TCR library was made from RNA extracted from PBMCs. Roughly 8.3 milliliters of peripheral blood were taken and placed in EDTA tubes. Combining iRepertoire HTBI primers with Arm-PCR of CDR3 regions, the authors built TCR beta libraries. Methods used by the authors: Taken together, the samples had roughly 56 TRBV and more than twelve TRBJ segments identified. TCRdb reprocessed the multiplex PCR reads via MiXCR and lists one record per CDR3 protein. The authors' filters were not applied to this entry. The sample includes 300,000 to 350,000 distinct CDR3 sequences, about 20% of them seen just once. This CDR3 region has 15 residues. Germline V CDR1 and CDR2: SGHVS, FQNEAQ. V lost 3 bases, J lost 4 bases, and 12 bases lay in between.

This entry belongs to a study of regulatory T cells in long-lasting Graves disease. Study-level information: To qualify as persistent, Graves' disease required over 5 years of antithyroid drugs with positive TSH receptor antibodies.

Notes on the study in general: Persistent cases favored TRBV28, TRBJ1-2 and TRBJ2-5.

This sequence was found in a female donor with Graves disease. The J gene is TRBJ1-4, the V gene TRBV7-8; D remains ambiguous. The specimen comprised peripheral blood mononuclear cells (PBMCs), sampled when the disease was refractory, from a patient treated with antithyroid drugs. The CDR3: CASSLRRVGNEKLFF. CDR3 bases: TGTGCCAGCAGCTTGAGGCGCGTCGGTAATGAAAAACTGTTTTTT.